Following are 19 T cell receptor beta chains from one sample sequenced in a study of post-analysis software for immune sequencing data. General study results and limits: Compared with controls, patients had more of about five TRBV segments, including TRBV5-6, TRBV5-1 and TRBV20-1.

The antigens of these receptors remain unknown. Incorporated into the TCR beta cDNA libraries were unique molecular identifiers, which served to reduce PCR and sequencing biases. TCRdb re-analysed the PCR reads in MiXCR, keeping a single row per CDR3 protein. The data show roughly 180,000 distinct CDR3 sequences, with around 28% seen just once and 1.5% held by the top ten. The material sequenced was blood. These receptors originate from a girl aged 5-17 years with multiple sclerosis.

The chain joins TRBV14 to TRBJ1-2; perhaps TRBD1 as D (5 bases). V was clipped by 0 bases and J by 8 bases, with 10 bases between them. The CDR3 consists of 13 residues. Germline CDR1 SGHDN, CDR2 FVKESK. CDR3 region: CASSQDRVGGYTF. In DNA, the CDR3 is TGTGCCAGCAGCCAAGACAGGGTCGGAGGCTACACCTTC.

The V gene is TRBV20-1, the J gene TRBJ1-5; D is perhaps TRBD1 (5 bases). CDR1 is DFQATT, CDR2 SNEGSKA, per germline (reference sequence). The V and J ends lost 2 bases and 7 bases respectively, with 18 bases between them. The CDR3 totals 15 residues. CDR3 sequence reads: CSARSPVGEGQPQHF. CDR3 nucleotides: TGCAGTGCTAGATCCCCCGTGGGGGAAGGGCAGCCCCAGCATTTT.

This clonotype was counted between two and nine times. CDR3 protein: CASSLVGGNDGYTF. CDR3 DNA sequence: TGTGCCAGCAGCTTAGTCGGTGGGAACGACGGCTACACCTTC. The chain couples TRBV7-9 to TRBJ1-2, with D hard to call. CDR1 and CDR2 (germline): SEHNR, FQNEAQ (reference sequence). V was trimmed by 1 base and J by 8 bases, leaving 14 bases between them. The CDR3 has 14 residues.

V gene TRBV3-1 combines with J gene TRBJ2-5; the match to TRBD2 covers 12 bases. J gave up 4 bases and V 4 bases, and 7 bases lay outside the gene matches. CDR1 is LGHDT, CDR2 YNNKEL, per germline (reference sequence). CDR3 length: 16 residues. The DNA for the CDR3 is TGTGCCAGCAGCCGGAGGACACTAGCGGGAGGAGAGACCCAGTACTTC. It codes for CASSRRTLAGGETQYF.

This clonotype was observed many times. The chain employs TRBV29-1 and TRBJ2-7; tentative D call: TRBD2 (6 bases). Trimming removed 4 bases at V and 5 bases at J, with 30 bases between. The CDR3 is 18 amino acids. Germline lookup yields CDR1 SQVTM and CDR2 ANQGSEA. This chain's CDR3 is CSVVYLSPGDNVVNEQYF. Written as DNA, the CDR3 is TGCAGCGTTGTGTACCTTAGCCCGGGGGATAATGTTGTCAACGAGCAGTACTTC.

This clonotype was counted many times. This chain links TRBV28 with TRBJ1-1, with a weak D call TRBD1 (5 bases). The V and J ends lost 3 bases and 4 bases respectively, with 6 bases between them. CDR3 size: 12 residues. Germline CDR1 MDHEN, CDR2 SYDVKM. Here the CDR3 reads CASSFGGTEAFF. The CDR3 nucleotides are TGTGCCAGCAGTTTTGGGGGCACTGAAGCTTTCTTT.

The sample holds a few counts of this clonotype. V gene TRBV12-3 or TRBV12-4 combines with J gene TRBJ2-3; D perhaps matches TRBD2 (5 bases). V lost 5 bases and J lost 11, with 14 bases in between. CDR3 size: 12 residues. For the CDR3, the DNA is TGTGCCAGCAGTGTCCCCGAGGGTAAGCAGTATTTT. The encoded protein is CASSVPEGKQYF.

Points on this clonotype: This could be a read error, since a much larger clone is one nucleotide away. This chain connects TRBV20-1 to TRBJ2-1, with 13 bases fitting TRBD2. Germline V lookup: CDR1 DFQATT, CDR2 SNEGSKA (reference sequence). This CDR3 is built from 19 residues. Trimming took 0 bases from V and 11 from J; bases not matched to a gene: 19. CDR3 sequence reads: CSARDPGLAGTPPRNKQFF. DNA of the CDR3: TGCAGTGCTAGAGATCCGGGACTAGCGGGAACTCCCCCAAGGAATAAGCAGTTCTTC.

This clonotype was seen at least ten times. V usage is TRBV5-1 and J usage is TRBJ2-3; TRBD2 might be the D (5 bases). The germline V gene encodes CDR1 SGHRS and CDR2 YFSETQ. CDR3 size: 14 residues. With 5 bases removed from V and 2 bases from J, the gap between germline ends came to 12 bases. The CDR3 DNA follows: TGCGCCAGCAGTGGCGGACTTCTCACAGATACGCAGTATTTT. It encodes CASSGGLLTDTQYF.

Many counts were recorded for this clonotype. CDR3 residues: CAATDTSSYEQYF. CDR3 DNA: TGTGCCGCGACAGACACCAGCTCCTACGAGCAGTACTTC. The rearrangement joins TRBV10-3 to TRBJ2-7, with D tentatively TRBD1 (5 bases). The V and J ends lost 11 bases and 0 bases respectively, with 14 bases between them. Per the germline V gene, CDR1 is ENHRY and CDR2 is SYGVKD. This CDR3 is 13 amino acids long.

This clonotype was seen repeatedly, ten times or more. V is TRBV12-3 or TRBV12-4 and J is TRBJ2-1; D perhaps matches TRBD1 (5 bases). With 3 bases removed from V and 13 bases from J, the gap between germline ends came to 10 bases. CDR3 length: 11 amino acids. CDR3 amino acids: CASSFGAHQFF. The CDR3 nucleotides are TGTGCCAGCAGTTTTGGGGCTCATCAGTTCTTC.

The chain has TRBV12-3 or TRBV12-4 and TRBJ2-3; 12 bases match TRBD2. With V trimmed by 7 bases and J by 10 bases, 15 bases remained unmatched. The CDR3 is 16 residues long. DNA of the CDR3: TGTGCCAGCACCACTACACTAGCGGGGGGTCCGGATGCGCAGTATTTT. Its translation: CASTTTLAGGPDAQYF.

The V and J genes are TRBV3-1 and TRBJ2-1; 13 bases align to TRBD2. The length of the CDR3 is 15 residues. The germline CDR1 and CDR2 sequences are LGHDT and YNNKEL (reference sequence). The V gene end was trimmed by 0 bases and the J gene end by 11 bases; junction bases not matched to a gene: 4. The CDR3 region has the DNA TGTGCCAGCAGCCAAGAGTGGGGACTAGCGGGAAAGCAGTTCTTC. Encoded protein: CASSQEWGLAGKQFF.

This clonotype has only a few counts. This rearrangement joins TRBV6-5 to TRBJ2-3; D call uncertain. Germline V gene lookup returns CDR1 MNHEY and CDR2 SVGAGI. The CDR3 has 12 residues. The V end lost 6 bases, the J end lost 1 base, and 5 bases lay between the germline ends. In DNA form, the CDR3 reads TGTGCCAGCAGACGGGGCACAGATACGCAGTATTTT. It encodes CASRRGTDTQYF.

This clonotype has just a few counts. The rearrangement joins TRBV5-1 to TRBJ2-1; tentative D call: TRBD2 (5 bases). Germline CDR1 reads SGHRS; CDR2 reads YFSETQ. CDR3 length: 12 amino acids. Trimming took off 1 base at V and 9 bases at J, with 8 bases between the two ends. The CDR3, as DNA: TGCGCCAGCAGCTTGACTAGAGTTGAGCAGTTCTTC. Its translation: CASSLTRVEQFF.

In this sample, this clonotype turned up many times. The genes are TRBV6-2 or TRBV6-3 and TRBJ2-7, with a possible D match to TRBD1 (5 bases). V was clipped by 4 bases and J by 3 bases, with 16 bases between them. Germline loops: CDR1 MNHEY, CDR2 SVGEGT. The CDR3 covers 15 residues. CDR3: CASSSFSTALYEQYF. The CDR3 DNA is TGTGCCAGCAGTTCCTTCTCGACAGCCCTCTACGAGCAGTACTTC.

V usage is TRBV6-5 and J usage is TRBJ1-1; D gene unclear. V lost 5 bases and J lost 2, with 9 bases in between. This CDR3 is 13 amino acids long. Per the germline V gene, CDR1 is MNHEY and CDR2 is SVGAGI. The CDR3 DNA reads as TGTGCCAGCAGTGACAATATTAACACTGAAGCTTTCTTT. Protein sequence: CASSDNINTEAFF.

This clonotype was seen a few times. J is TRBJ1-1 and V is TRBV27; D might be TRBD1 (5 bases). Germline V lookup: CDR1 MNHEY, CDR2 SMNVEV (reference sequence). The CDR3 is made up of 12 amino acids. The V end was cut by 6 bases, the J end by 11 bases, with 16 bases between. The CDR3 DNA follows: TGTGCCAGCAGCCGGGGCGGAGGGGATGCTTTCTTT. This sequence encodes CASSRGGGDAFF.

A few counts support this clonotype. The chain couples TRBV20-1 to TRBJ1-2; 7 bases map to TRBD1. The CDR3 extends over 13 amino acids. Germline CDR1 and CDR2: DFQATT and SNEGSKA (reference sequence). Trimming at V came to 4 bases and at J to 5 bases, leaving 7 bases not matched to a gene. The CDR3 loop reads CSAIPDRVYGYTF. The CDR3 DNA reads TGCAGTGCTATCCCCGACAGGGTGTATGGCTACACCTTC.